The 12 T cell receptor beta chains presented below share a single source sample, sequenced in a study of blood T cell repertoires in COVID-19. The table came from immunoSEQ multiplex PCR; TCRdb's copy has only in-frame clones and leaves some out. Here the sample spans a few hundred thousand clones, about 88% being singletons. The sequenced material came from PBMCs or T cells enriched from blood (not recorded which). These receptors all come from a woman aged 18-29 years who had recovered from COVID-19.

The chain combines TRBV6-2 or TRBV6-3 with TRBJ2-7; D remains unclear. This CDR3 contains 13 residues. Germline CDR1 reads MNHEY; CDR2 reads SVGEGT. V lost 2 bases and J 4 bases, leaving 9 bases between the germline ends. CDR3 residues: CASSYTEIYEQYF. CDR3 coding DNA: TGTGCCAGCAGTTACACAGAGATTTACGAGCAGTACTTC.

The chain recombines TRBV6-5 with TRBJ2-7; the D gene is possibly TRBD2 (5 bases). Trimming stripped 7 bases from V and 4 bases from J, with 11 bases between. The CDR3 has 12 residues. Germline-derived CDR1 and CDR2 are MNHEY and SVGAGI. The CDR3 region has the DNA TGTGCCAGCACCACCCCGGGGTACGAGCAGTACTTC. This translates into CASTTPGYEQYF.

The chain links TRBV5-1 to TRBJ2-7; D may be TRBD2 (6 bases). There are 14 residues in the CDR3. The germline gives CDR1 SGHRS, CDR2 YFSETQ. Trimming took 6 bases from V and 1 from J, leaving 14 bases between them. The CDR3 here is CASTLGGESYEQYF. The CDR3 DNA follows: TGCGCCAGCACCCTGGGAGGTGAATCCTACGAGCAGTACTTC. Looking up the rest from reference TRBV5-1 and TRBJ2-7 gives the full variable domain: KAGVTQTPRYLIKTRGQQVTLSCSPISGHRSVSWYQQTPGQGLQFLFEYFSETQRNKGNFPGRFSGRQFSNSRSEMNVSTLELGDSALYLCASTLGGESYEQYFGPGTRLTVT.

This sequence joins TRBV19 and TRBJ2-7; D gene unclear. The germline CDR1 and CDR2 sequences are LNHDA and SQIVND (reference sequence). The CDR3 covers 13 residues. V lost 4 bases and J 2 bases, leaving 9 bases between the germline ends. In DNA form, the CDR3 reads TGTGCCAGTAGTACCCGGTCGCCCTACGAGCAGTACTTC. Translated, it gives CASSTRSPYEQYF. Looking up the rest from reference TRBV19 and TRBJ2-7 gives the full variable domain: DGGITQSPKYLFRKEGQNVTLSCEQNLNHDAMYWYRQDPGQGLRLIYYSQIVNDFQKGDIAEGYSVSREKKESFPLTVTSAQKNPTAFYLCASSTRSPYEQYFGPGTRLTVT.

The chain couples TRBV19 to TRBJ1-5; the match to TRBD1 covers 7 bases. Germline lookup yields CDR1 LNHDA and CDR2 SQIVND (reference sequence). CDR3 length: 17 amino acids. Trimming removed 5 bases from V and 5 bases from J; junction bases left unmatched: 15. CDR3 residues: CASSAWGTDHGYQPQHF. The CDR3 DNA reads TGTGCCAGTAGTGCTTGGGGGACAGATCATGGGTATCAGCCCCAGCATTTT.

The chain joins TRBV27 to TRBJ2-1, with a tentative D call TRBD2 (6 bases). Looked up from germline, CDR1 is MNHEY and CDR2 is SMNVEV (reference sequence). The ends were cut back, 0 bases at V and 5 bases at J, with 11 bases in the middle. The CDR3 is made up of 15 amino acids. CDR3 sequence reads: CASSLSSGEDNEQFF. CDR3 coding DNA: TGTGCCAGCAGTTTATCGTCCGGGGAGGACAATGAGCAGTTCTTC.

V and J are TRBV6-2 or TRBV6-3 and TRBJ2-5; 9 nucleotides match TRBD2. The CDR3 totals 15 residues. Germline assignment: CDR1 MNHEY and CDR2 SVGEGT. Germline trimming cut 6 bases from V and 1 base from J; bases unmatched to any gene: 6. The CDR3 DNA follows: TGTGCCAGCAGCCCGAGACTAGCGGCCCAAGAGACCCAGTACTTC. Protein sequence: CASSPRLAAQETQYF.

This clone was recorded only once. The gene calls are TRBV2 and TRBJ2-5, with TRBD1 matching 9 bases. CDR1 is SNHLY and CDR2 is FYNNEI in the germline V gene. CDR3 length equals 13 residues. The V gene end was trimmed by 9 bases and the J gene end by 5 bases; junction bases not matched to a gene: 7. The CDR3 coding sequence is TGTGCCAGTCCACAGGGGGCGAGTGAGACCCAGTACTTC. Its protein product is CASPQGASETQYF.

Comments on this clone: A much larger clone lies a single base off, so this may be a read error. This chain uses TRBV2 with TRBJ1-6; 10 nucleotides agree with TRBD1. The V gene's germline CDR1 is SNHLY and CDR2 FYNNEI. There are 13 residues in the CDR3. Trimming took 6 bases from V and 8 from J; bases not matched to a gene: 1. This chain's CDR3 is CASSGQGDSPLHF. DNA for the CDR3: TGTGCCAGCAGCGGACAGGGGGATTCACCCCTCCACTTT.

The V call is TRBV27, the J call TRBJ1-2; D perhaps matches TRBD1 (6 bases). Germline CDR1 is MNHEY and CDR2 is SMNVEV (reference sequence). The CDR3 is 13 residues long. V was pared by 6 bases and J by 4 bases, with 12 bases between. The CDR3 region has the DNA TGTGCCAGCAGACAGGGTATATTCTATGGCTACACCTTC. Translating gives CASRQGIFYGYTF.

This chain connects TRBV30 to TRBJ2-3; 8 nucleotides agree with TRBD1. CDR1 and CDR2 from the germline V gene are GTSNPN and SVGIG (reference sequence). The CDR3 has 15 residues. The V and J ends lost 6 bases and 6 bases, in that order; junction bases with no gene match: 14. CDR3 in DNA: TGTGCCTGCGCCGGACAGGGAAGGGGATGGGATACGCAGTATTTT. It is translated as CACAGQGRGWDTQYF.

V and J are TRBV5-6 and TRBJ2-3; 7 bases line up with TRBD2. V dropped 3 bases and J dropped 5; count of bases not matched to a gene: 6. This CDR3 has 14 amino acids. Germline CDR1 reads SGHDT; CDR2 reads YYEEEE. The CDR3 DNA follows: TGTGCCAGCAGCTCGGGGGGTATGGAAGATACGCAGTATTTT. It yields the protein CASSSGGMEDTQYF.